This TCR beta chain was sequenced for a study of shared clonotypes between healthy human individuals. On this clone: Other nucleotide sequences in the sample specify the same CDR3.

The V and J ends lost 5 bases and 1 base respectively, with 2 bases between them. Germline loops: CDR1 SGHVS, CDR2 FQNEAQ. The CDR3 has 11 residues. Libraries were prepared by immunoSEQ multiplex PCR; TCRdb keeps only in-frame clonotypes and omits some of them. This repertoire shows 550,000 to 850,000 clones, approximately 72% found once; its top ten account for about 1.8%. CD4+ cells yielded CD45RA+ naive and CD45RA-negative memory subsets. The rearrangement joins TRBV7-8 to TRBJ2-5; D call uncertain. This receptor was obtained from a woman aged 25 to 39 in good health. Input material: memory CD4+ T cells sorted from blood. As for subset: CD45RA-negative fraction. The CDR3 sequence is CASSGQETQYF. The CDR3 DNA is TGTGCCAGCAGCGGCCAAGAGACCCAGTACTTC.